A selection of T cell receptor beta chains follows, all from one sample in a study. The method was immunoSEQ multiplex PCR; TCRdb's version includes in-frame clones alone and lacks a portion of them. The sample consists of around 49,000 clones, 80% to 95% of them appearing once. The sample consisted of PBMCs. These receptor sequences come from a man in his forties with rheumatoid arthritis. The CDR3 runs from the conserved cysteine through the conserved F or W. The order of the fields is CDR3 protein, CDR3 DNA, J gene, D gene, V gene, clone size. The D gene is left open where the match is weak. Clone size appears in some rows only: once, few, many, or a class for an expanded clone.

cdr3_aa: CASSSDRAGNQPQHF
cdr3_nt: TGTGCCAGCTCAAGTGACAGGGCTGGCAATCAGCCCCAGCATTTT
j_call: TRBJ1-5
d_call: TRBD1
v_call: TRBV18
clone_size: .

cdr3_aa: CASSIGQVRMNTEAFF
cdr3_nt: TGTGCCAGTAGTATAGGCCAGGTTCGCATGAACACTGAAGCTTTCTTT
j_call: TRBJ1-1
d_call: .
v_call: TRBV19
clone_size: .

cdr3_aa: CASSLYGSNQPQHF
cdr3_nt: TGTGCCAGCAGCTTATACGGAAGCAATCAGCCCCAGCATTTT
j_call: TRBJ1-5
d_call: .
v_call: TRBV7-9
clone_size: .

cdr3_aa: CASSPGTGGIHGYTF
cdr3_nt: TGTGCCAGCTCACCGGGGACAGGGGGCATCCATGGCTACACCTTC
j_call: TRBJ1-2
d_call: TRBD1
v_call: TRBV18
clone_size: .

cdr3_aa: CATRSFGGRNTEAFF
cdr3_nt: TGCGCCACTCGTTCGTTCGGGGGGAGGAACACTGAAGCTTTCTTT
j_call: TRBJ1-1
d_call: .
v_call: TRBV5-1
clone_size: .

cdr3_aa: CASRGTSAGYNEQFF
cdr3_nt: TGCGCCAGCAGGGGTACATCAGCGGGGTACAATGAGCAGTTCTTC
j_call: TRBJ2-1
d_call: TRBD2
v_call: TRBV5-1
clone_size: .

cdr3_aa: CASSETAVYSNQPQHF
cdr3_nt: TGCGCCAGCAGTGAGACAGCAGTTTATAGCAATCAGCCCCAGCATTTT
j_call: TRBJ1-5
d_call: .
v_call: TRBV10-2
clone_size: .

cdr3_aa: CASSYPSHDNEQYF
cdr3_nt: TGTGCCAGCAGTTACCCTAGCCACGACAACGAGCAGTACTTC
j_call: TRBJ2-7
d_call: .
v_call: TRBV6-2/TRBV6-3
clone_size: .

cdr3_aa: CASSHRGPGNTIYF
cdr3_nt: TGTGCCAGCAGTCACAGGGGGCCTGGAAACACCATATATTTT
j_call: TRBJ1-3
d_call: TRBD1
v_call: TRBV5-4
clone_size: .

cdr3_aa: CASSLSGTGAYSNQPQHF
cdr3_nt: TGTGCCAGCTCACTATCCGGGACAGGGGCCTATAGCAATCAGCCCCAGCATTTT
j_call: TRBJ1-5
d_call: TRBD1
v_call: TRBV18
clone_size: .

cdr3_aa: CASSETRPQHF
cdr3_nt: TGTGCCAGCAGTGAGACACGGCCCCAGCATTTT
j_call: TRBJ1-5
d_call: .
v_call: TRBV6-1
clone_size: .

cdr3_aa: CASSLGSSSYEQYF
cdr3_nt: TGTGCCAGCAGCTTGGGGTCAAGCTCCTACGAGCAGTACTTC
j_call: TRBJ2-7
d_call: .
v_call: TRBV5-6
clone_size: .

cdr3_aa: CASSPRVGSFAKNIQYF
cdr3_nt: TGTGCCAGCAGTCCAAGAGTCGGCAGTTTTGCCAAAAACATTCAGTACTTC
j_call: TRBJ2-4
d_call: .
v_call: TRBV6-6
clone_size: .

cdr3_aa: CASSLTRRLAGDRYEQYF
cdr3_nt: TGTGCCAGCAGTTTAACTCGGCGACTAGCGGGAGACAGATACGAGCAGTACTTC
j_call: TRBJ2-7
d_call: TRBD2
v_call: TRBV28
clone_size: .

cdr3_aa: CANSLGAGDQPQHF
cdr3_nt: TGTGCCAACAGCTTAGGGGCAGGGGATCAGCCCCAGCATTTT
j_call: TRBJ1-5
d_call: .
v_call: TRBV7-9
clone_size: .

cdr3_aa: CASSEILRGPYEQYF
cdr3_nt: TGTGCCAGCAGTGAAATTCTTCGAGGGCCCTACGAGCAGTACTTC
j_call: TRBJ2-7
d_call: .
v_call: TRBV6-1
clone_size: .

cdr3_aa: CASSQGIARQDYEQYF
cdr3_nt: TGTGCCAGCAGCCAAGGTATTGCGAGACAGGACTACGAGCAGTACTTC
j_call: TRBJ2-7
d_call: .
v_call: TRBV3-1/TRBV3-2
clone_size: once

cdr3_aa: CASNLAGGLEQFF
cdr3_nt: TGTGCCAGCAACTTAGCGGGAGGGCTTGAGCAGTTCTTC
j_call: TRBJ2-1
d_call: TRBD2
v_call: TRBV6-5
clone_size: .

cdr3_aa: CASTPGSYTEAFF
cdr3_nt: TGTGCCAGTACTCCCGGGAGTTACACTGAAGCTTTCTTT
j_call: TRBJ1-1
d_call: .
v_call: TRBV28
clone_size: .

cdr3_aa: CATSDPARNGELFF
cdr3_nt: TGTGCCACCAGTGACCCCGCGCGTAACGGGGAGCTGTTTTTT
j_call: TRBJ2-2
d_call: .
v_call: TRBV24-1
clone_size: .

cdr3_aa: CASKGGAWGQIESYGYTF
cdr3_nt: TGTGCCAGCAAGGGGGGGGCCTGGGGACAAATCGAAAGCTATGGCTACACCTTC
j_call: TRBJ1-2
d_call: .
v_call: TRBV2
clone_size: .

cdr3_aa: CASSRTSGPNTGELFF
cdr3_nt: TGTGCCAGCAGTAGGACTAGCGGGCCTAACACCGGGGAGCTGTTTTTT
j_call: TRBJ2-2
d_call: TRBD2
v_call: TRBV28
clone_size: .

cdr3_aa: CASTEGIHPRGYGYTF
cdr3_nt: TGTGCCAGTACCGAGGGGATACATCCTCGAGGCTATGGCTACACCTTC
j_call: TRBJ1-2
d_call: .
v_call: TRBV19
clone_size: .

cdr3_aa: CASSSPVAEYEQFF
cdr3_nt: TGTGCCAGCAGCTCCCCCGTTGCCGAGTACGAGCAGTTCTTC
j_call: TRBJ2-1
d_call: .
v_call: TRBV7-8
clone_size: .

cdr3_aa: CASSRGLAGGNEQFF
cdr3_nt: TGTGCCAGCAGCCGGGGACTAGCGGGAGGGAATGAGCAGTTCTTC
j_call: TRBJ2-1
d_call: TRBD2
v_call: TRBV7-3
clone_size: .

cdr3_aa: CASRGGSNQPQHF
cdr3_nt: TGTGCCAGCCGTGGTGGCAGCAATCAGCCCCAGCATTTT
j_call: TRBJ1-5
d_call: .
v_call: TRBV27
clone_size: .

cdr3_aa: CASSIGLTTNEKLFF
cdr3_nt: TGTGCCAGTAGTATAGGCCTCACAACTAATGAAAAACTGTTTTTT
j_call: TRBJ1-4
d_call: .
v_call: TRBV19
clone_size: .

cdr3_aa: CASSYSGGTYEQYF
cdr3_nt: TGTGCCAGCAGTTACTCAGGGGGCACCTACGAGCAGTACTTC
j_call: TRBJ2-7
d_call: TRBD1
v_call: TRBV6-6
clone_size: .

cdr3_aa: CASSTLGPRLAVRTDTQYF
cdr3_nt: TGTGCCAGCAGCACCTTGGGCCCTAGGCTAGCGGTGCGCACAGATACGCAGTATTTT
j_call: TRBJ2-3
d_call: TRBD2
v_call: TRBV7-2
clone_size: .

cdr3_aa: CASSLGRGADTQYF
cdr3_nt: TGTGCTAGCAGCTTGGGGCGGGGGGCAGATACGCAGTATTTT
j_call: TRBJ2-3
d_call: TRBD2
v_call: TRBV7-7
clone_size: .

cdr3_aa: CASSSRERNEQYF
cdr3_nt: TGTGCCAGCAGTTCCAGGGAAAGGAACGAGCAGTACTTC
j_call: TRBJ2-7
d_call: .
v_call: TRBV27
clone_size: .

cdr3_aa: CASIRGRNYGYTF
cdr3_nt: TGTGCCAGCATCAGGGGTAGGAACTATGGCTACACCTTC
j_call: TRBJ1-2
d_call: .
v_call: TRBV6-6
clone_size: few

cdr3_aa: CASSYPGNTEAFF
cdr3_nt: TGTGCCAGCAGTTACCCAGGGAACACTGAAGCTTTCTTT
j_call: TRBJ1-1
d_call: .
v_call: TRBV6-5
clone_size: .

cdr3_aa: CASSSSGTEQETQYF
cdr3_nt: TGTGCCAGCAGCTCTTCAGGGACAGAACAAGAGACCCAGTACTTC
j_call: TRBJ2-5
d_call: TRBD1
v_call: TRBV7-2
clone_size: .

cdr3_aa: CAWSVRRPGVQYF
cdr3_nt: TGTGCCTGGAGTGTACGAAGGCCAGGAGTTCAGTACTTC
j_call: TRBJ2-4
d_call: .
v_call: TRBV30
clone_size: .

cdr3_aa: CASSLQREGRNEQFF
cdr3_nt: TGCGCCAGCAGCCTTCAGCGGGAGGGCCGCAATGAGCAGTTCTTC
j_call: TRBJ2-1
d_call: TRBD2
v_call: TRBV4-3
clone_size: few

cdr3_aa: CSVDPRTSGMNTGELFF
cdr3_nt: TGCAGCGTTGATCCTCGGACTAGCGGGATGAACACCGGGGAGCTGTTTTTT
j_call: TRBJ2-2
d_call: TRBD2
v_call: TRBV29-1
clone_size: .

cdr3_aa: CASSSGLTSGAYNEQFF
cdr3_nt: TGTGCCAGCAGCTCCGGACTAACTAGCGGGGCCTACAATGAGCAGTTCTTC
j_call: TRBJ2-1
d_call: TRBD2
v_call: TRBV7-9
clone_size: .

cdr3_aa: CASSPTKLNTEAFF
cdr3_nt: TGTGCCAGCAGCCCGACTAAACTGAACACTGAAGCTTTCTTT
j_call: TRBJ1-1
d_call: .
v_call: TRBV5-4
clone_size: .

cdr3_aa: CSVMTGTDEKLFF
cdr3_nt: TGCAGCGTTATGACAGGGACGGATGAAAAACTGTTTTTT
j_call: TRBJ1-4
d_call: TRBD1
v_call: TRBV29-1
clone_size: .

cdr3_aa: CASSSKAGFAEAFF
cdr3_nt: TGTGCCAGCAGTAGTAAAGCAGGGTTCGCTGAAGCTTTCTTT
j_call: TRBJ1-1
d_call: .
v_call: TRBV6-6
clone_size: .

cdr3_aa: CASSPGFYEQYF
cdr3_nt: TGTGCCAGCTCACCAGGATTCTACGAGCAGTACTTC
j_call: TRBJ2-7
d_call: .
v_call: TRBV18
clone_size: .